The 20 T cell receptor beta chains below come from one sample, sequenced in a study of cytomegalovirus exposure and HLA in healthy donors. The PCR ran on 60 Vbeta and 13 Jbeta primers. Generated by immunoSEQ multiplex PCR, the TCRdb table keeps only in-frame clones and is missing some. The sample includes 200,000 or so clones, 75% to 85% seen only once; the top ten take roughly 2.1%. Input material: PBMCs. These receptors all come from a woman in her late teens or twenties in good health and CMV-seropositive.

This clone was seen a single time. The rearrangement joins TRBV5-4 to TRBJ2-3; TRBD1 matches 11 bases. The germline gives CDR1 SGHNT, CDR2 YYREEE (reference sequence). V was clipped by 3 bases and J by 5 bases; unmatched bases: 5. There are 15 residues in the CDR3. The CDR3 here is CASSSGQGAEDTQYF. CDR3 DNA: TGTGCCAGCAGCTCAGGACAGGGGGCAGAAGATACGCAGTATTTT.

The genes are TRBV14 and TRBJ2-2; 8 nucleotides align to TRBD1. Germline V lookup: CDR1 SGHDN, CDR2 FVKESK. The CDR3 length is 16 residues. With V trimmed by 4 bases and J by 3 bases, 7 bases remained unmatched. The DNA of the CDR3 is TGTGCCAGCAGCCTACATGGGACAGGTGACACCGGGGAGCTGTTTTTT. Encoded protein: CASSLHGTGDTGELFF.

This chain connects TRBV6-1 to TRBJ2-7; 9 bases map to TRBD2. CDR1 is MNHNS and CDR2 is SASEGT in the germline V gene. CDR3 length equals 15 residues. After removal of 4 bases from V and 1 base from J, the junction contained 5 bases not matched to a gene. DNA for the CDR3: TGTGCCAGCAGTGTAGATAGCGGGGGTTCCTACGAGCAGTACTTC. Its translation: CASSVDSGGSYEQYF.

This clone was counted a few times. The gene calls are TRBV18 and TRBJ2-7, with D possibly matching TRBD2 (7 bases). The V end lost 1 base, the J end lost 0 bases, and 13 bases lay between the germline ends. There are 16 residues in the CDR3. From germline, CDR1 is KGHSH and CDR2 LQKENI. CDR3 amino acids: CASSPLAGANSYEQYF. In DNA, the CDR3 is TGTGCCAGCTCACCACTCGCGGGGGCCAACTCCTACGAGCAGTACTTC.

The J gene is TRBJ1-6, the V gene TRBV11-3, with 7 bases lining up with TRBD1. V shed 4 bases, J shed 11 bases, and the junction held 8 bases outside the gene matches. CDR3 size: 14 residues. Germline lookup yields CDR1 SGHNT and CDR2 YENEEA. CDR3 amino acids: CASSSHDRDPPLHF. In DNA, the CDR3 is TGTGCCAGCAGCTCCCATGACAGGGACCCACCCCTCCACTTT.

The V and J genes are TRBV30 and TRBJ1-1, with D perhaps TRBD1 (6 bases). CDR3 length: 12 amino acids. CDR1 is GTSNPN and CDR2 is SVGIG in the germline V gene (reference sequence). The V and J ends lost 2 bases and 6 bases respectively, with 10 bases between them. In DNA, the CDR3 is TGTGCCTGGAGTTTGCAGGGGTCTGAAGCTTTCTTT. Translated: CAWSLQGSEAFF.

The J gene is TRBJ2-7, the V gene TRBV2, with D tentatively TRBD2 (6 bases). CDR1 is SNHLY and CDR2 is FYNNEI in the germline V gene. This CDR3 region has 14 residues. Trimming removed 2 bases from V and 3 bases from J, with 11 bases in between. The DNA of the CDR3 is TGTGCCAGCAGTGAACGGGGGATCTTCTACGAGCAGTACTTC. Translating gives CASSERGIFYEQYF.

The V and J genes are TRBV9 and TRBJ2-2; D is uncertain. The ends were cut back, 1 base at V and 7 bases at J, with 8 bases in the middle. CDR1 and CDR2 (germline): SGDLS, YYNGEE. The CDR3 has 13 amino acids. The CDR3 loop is CASSVLGVGELFF. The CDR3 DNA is TGTGCCAGCAGCGTACTAGGAGTCGGGGAGCTGTTTTTT.

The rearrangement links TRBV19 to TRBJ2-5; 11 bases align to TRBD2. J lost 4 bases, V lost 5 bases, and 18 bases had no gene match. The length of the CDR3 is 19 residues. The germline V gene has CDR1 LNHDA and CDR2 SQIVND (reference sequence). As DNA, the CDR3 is TGTGCCAGTAGTTCCAGCCTAGCGGGGGGTTTTGGTTGGGGAGAGACCCAGTACTTC. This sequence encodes CASSSSLAGGFGWGETQYF.

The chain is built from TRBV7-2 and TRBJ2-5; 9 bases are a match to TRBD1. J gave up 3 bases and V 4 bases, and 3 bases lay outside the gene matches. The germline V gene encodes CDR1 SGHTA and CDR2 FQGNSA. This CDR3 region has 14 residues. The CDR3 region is CASSSRQGEETQYF. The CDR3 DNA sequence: TGTGCCAGCAGCTCAAGACAGGGGGAAGAGACCCAGTACTTC.

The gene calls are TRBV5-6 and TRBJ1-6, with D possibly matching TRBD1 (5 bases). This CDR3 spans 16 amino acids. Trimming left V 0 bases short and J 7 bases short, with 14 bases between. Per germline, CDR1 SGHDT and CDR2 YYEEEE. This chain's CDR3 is CASSLGGTVRNSPLHF. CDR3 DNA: TGTGCCAGCAGCTTGGGGGGCACAGTACGGAATTCACCCCTCCACTTT.

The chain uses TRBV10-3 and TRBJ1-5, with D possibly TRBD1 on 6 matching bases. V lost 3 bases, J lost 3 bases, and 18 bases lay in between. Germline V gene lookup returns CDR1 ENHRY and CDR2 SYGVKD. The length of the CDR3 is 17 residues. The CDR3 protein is CAISEFQGIKANQPQHF. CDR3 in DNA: TGTGCCATCAGTGAATTTCAGGGGATTAAGGCCAATCAGCCCCAGCATTTT.

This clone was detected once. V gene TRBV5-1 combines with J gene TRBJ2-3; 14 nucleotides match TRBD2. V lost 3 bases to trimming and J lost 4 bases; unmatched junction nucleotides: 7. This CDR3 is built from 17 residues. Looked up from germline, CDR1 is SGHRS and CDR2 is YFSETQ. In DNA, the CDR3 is TGCGCCAGCAGCTATGGACTAGCGGGGGGTTTCGCAGATACGCAGTATTTT. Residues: CASSYGLAGGFADTQYF.

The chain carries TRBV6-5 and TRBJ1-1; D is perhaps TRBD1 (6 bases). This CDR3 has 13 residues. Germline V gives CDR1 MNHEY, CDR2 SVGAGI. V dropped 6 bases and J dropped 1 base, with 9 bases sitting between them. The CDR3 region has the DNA TGTGCCAGCAGCGCGGGGGCGAACACTGAAGCTTTCTTT. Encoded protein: CASSAGANTEAFF.

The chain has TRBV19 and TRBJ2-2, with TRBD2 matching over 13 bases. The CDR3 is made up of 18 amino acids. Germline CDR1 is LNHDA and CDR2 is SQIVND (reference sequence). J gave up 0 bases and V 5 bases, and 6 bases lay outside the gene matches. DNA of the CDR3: TGTGCCAGTAGTGGGGGACTAGCGGGGCACCCGAACACCGGGGAGCTGTTTTTT. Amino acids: CASSGGLAGHPNTGELFF.

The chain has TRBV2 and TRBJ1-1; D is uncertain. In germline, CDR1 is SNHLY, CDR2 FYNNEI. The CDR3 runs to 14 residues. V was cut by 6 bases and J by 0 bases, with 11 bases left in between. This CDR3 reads CASRKSYMNTEAFF. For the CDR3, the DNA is TGTGCCAGCAGAAAGTCGTACATGAACACTGAAGCTTTCTTT.

The CDR3 bases are TGTGCCAGCAGTTTTAGGGGAAACAAAAACATTCAGTACTTC. This codes for CASSFRGNKNIQYF. The V and J genes are TRBV28 and TRBJ2-4; the D gene is possibly TRBD1 (5 bases). This CDR3 has 14 residues. V gave up 3 bases and J gave up 3 bases, with 9 bases separating them. Germline lookup yields CDR1 MDHEN and CDR2 SYDVKM.

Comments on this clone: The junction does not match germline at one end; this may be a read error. CDR3 loop: CASSQDPPQVTGWSGANGLTF. DNA for the CDR3: TGCGCCAGCAGCCAAGATCCTCCACAGGTAACGGGCTGGTCTGGGGCCAACGGCCTGACTTTC. This chain joins TRBV4-3 and TRBJ2-6, with D maybe TRBD1 (5 bases). This CDR3 contains 21 residues. From germline, CDR1 is LGHNA and CDR2 YSLEER.

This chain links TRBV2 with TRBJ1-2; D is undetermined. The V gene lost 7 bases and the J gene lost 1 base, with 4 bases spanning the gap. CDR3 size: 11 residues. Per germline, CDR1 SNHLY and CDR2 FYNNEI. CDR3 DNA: TGTGCCAGCACCGTTAACTATGGCTACACCTTC. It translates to CASTVNYGYTF.

The CDR3 spells CASRPRVGSYEQYF. CDR3 nucleotides: TGTGCCAGCAGGCCCAGGGTCGGCTCCTACGAGCAGTACTTC. This chain uses TRBV2 with TRBJ2-7; possible D gene TRBD1, 5 bases. CDR3 length equals 14 residues. With 6 bases removed from V and 0 bases from J, the gap between germline ends came to 12 bases. Germline V gene data show CDR1 as SNHLY and CDR2 as FYNNEI.